The rows below give T cell receptor beta chains drawn from one sample of a study of blood T cell repertoires in COVID-19. Sequenced by immunoSEQ multiplex PCR; TCRdb stores in-frame clones only, minus some. The profile shows roughly 92,000 clones, 65% to 85% of them singletons. The sample taken for sequencing was peripheral blood. All receptors derive from an elderly woman with active or convalescent COVID-19. CDR3s include the opening cysteine and the closing phenylalanine or tryptophan. D genes are given only for firm matches. Expanded clones get a size class; other rows say once, few or many, or leave the size out.

v_call: TRBV5-6
clone_size: -
d_call: TRBD2
j_call: TRBJ2-1
cdr3_nt: TGTGCCAGCTCCCGACGGGGTAGCGGGAGTTACAATGAGCAGTTCTTC
cdr3_aa: CASSRRGSGSYNEQFF

v_call: TRBV5-4
clone_size: -
d_call: -
j_call: TRBJ1-2
cdr3_nt: TGTGCCAGCAGCTTGGGCGGGGACGGACCGAACTATGGCTACACCTTC
cdr3_aa: CASSLGGDGPNYGYTF

v_call: TRBV6-5
clone_size: -
d_call: -
j_call: TRBJ1-5
cdr3_nt: TGTGCCAGCGCCGGAGGGAGGGATCAGCCCCAGCATTTT
cdr3_aa: CASAGGRDQPQHF

v_call: TRBV5-1
clone_size: once
d_call: TRBD1
j_call: TRBJ1-2
cdr3_nt: TGCGCCAGCAGCCGGGACAGTTACAATGGCTACACCTTC
cdr3_aa: CASSRDSYNGYTF

v_call: TRBV2
clone_size: -
d_call: TRBD2
j_call: TRBJ2-3
cdr3_nt: TGTGCCAGCATTGGGGGGGAAGGAGATACGCAGTATTTT
cdr3_aa: CASIGGEGDTQYF

v_call: TRBV3-1/TRBV3-2
clone_size: -
d_call: -
j_call: TRBJ1-2
cdr3_nt: TGTGCCAGCAGCCAAGGGCGGACAGACTTTTATGGCTACACCTTC
cdr3_aa: CASSQGRTDFYGYTF

v_call: TRBV28
clone_size: -
d_call: TRBD1
j_call: TRBJ2-5
cdr3_nt: TGTGCCAGCAGCCGAGAGGGGGCAGTAATTCAGGAGACCCAGTACTTC
cdr3_aa: CASSREGAVIQETQYF

v_call: TRBV6-5
clone_size: -
d_call: -
j_call: TRBJ2-1
cdr3_nt: TGTGCCAGCAGCCCCCCTCGCCGAGTATACAATGAGCAGTTCTTC
cdr3_aa: CASSPPRRVYNEQFF

v_call: TRBV29-1
clone_size: few
d_call: -
j_call: TRBJ2-7
cdr3_nt: TGCAGCGTTAGGAGGGACGAGCAGTACTTC
cdr3_aa: CSVRRDEQYF

v_call: TRBV9
clone_size: -
d_call: -
j_call: TRBJ2-2
cdr3_nt: TGTGCCAGCAGTTCAGGGAGGACCGGGGAGCTGTTTTTT
cdr3_aa: CASSSGRTGELFF

v_call: TRBV7-9
clone_size: few
d_call: -
j_call: TRBJ2-3
cdr3_nt: TGTGCCAGCAGCTTAGCGCTAGCAGATACGCAGTATTTT
cdr3_aa: CASSLALADTQYF

v_call: TRBV7-9
clone_size: -
d_call: -
j_call: TRBJ2-7
cdr3_nt: TGTGCCAGCAGCTTAGCTGGCTTTCCCACCTACGAGCAGTACTTC
cdr3_aa: CASSLAGFPTYEQYF

v_call: TRBV2
clone_size: -
d_call: TRBD1
j_call: TRBJ2-5
cdr3_nt: TGTGCCAGCAGCGAGGACAGGGGAGAGACCCAGTACTTC
cdr3_aa: CASSEDRGETQYF

v_call: TRBV9
clone_size: -
d_call: -
j_call: TRBJ1-2
cdr3_nt: TGTGCCAGCAGCGTAGGAGAGGGGGATGGCTACACCTTC
cdr3_aa: CASSVGEGDGYTF

v_call: TRBV9
clone_size: -
d_call: TRBD1
j_call: TRBJ1-2
cdr3_nt: TGTGCCAGCAGCGTAACCCCTCAGGGGGAAAAAGGCTACACCTTC
cdr3_aa: CASSVTPQGEKGYTF

v_call: TRBV5-1
clone_size: -
d_call: -
j_call: TRBJ1-3
cdr3_nt: TGCGCCAGCAGCTTGCTAGAGGCCCACTCTGGAAACACCATATATTTT
cdr3_aa: CASSLLEAHSGNTIYF

v_call: TRBV6-5
clone_size: -
d_call: TRBD1
j_call: TRBJ1-2
cdr3_nt: TGTGCCAGCAGTTTGGGACAGGGGATTAGTGGCTACACCTTC
cdr3_aa: CASSLGQGISGYTF

v_call: TRBV7-9
clone_size: -
d_call: TRBD1
j_call: TRBJ1-1
cdr3_nt: TGTGCCAGCAGCTCCACAGGGGCGAGACTGACTGAAGCTTTCTTT
cdr3_aa: CASSSTGARLTEAFF

v_call: TRBV7-6
clone_size: -
d_call: TRBD1
j_call: TRBJ2-1
cdr3_nt: TGTGCCAGCAGCTCAAAAGCACCGGGACAGTCCTACAATGAGCAGTTCTTC
cdr3_aa: CASSSKAPGQSYNEQFF

v_call: TRBV5-5
clone_size: -
d_call: -
j_call: TRBJ1-1
cdr3_nt: TGTGCCAGCTTTCAGGGGTATCCCCCTGAAGCTTTCTTT
cdr3_aa: CASFQGYPPEAFF

v_call: TRBV27
clone_size: -
d_call: -
j_call: TRBJ2-7
cdr3_nt: TGTGCCAGCACGTTGTGGGGCTATTCAACAATGAGCTCCTACGAGCAGTACTTC
cdr3_aa: CASTLWGYSTMSSYEQYF

v_call: TRBV4-1
clone_size: once
d_call: TRBD1
j_call: TRBJ2-1
cdr3_nt: TGCGCCAGCAGCCAGAGGGGACAGGCTGGTTCCAATGAGCAGTTCTTC
cdr3_aa: CASSQRGQAGSNEQFF

v_call: TRBV6-2/TRBV6-3
clone_size: -
d_call: -
j_call: TRBJ2-3
cdr3_nt: TGTGCCAGCAGTTCTAGCGTTAATGCTAAGAATTATTTATCAGATACGCAGTATTTT
cdr3_aa: CASSSSVNAKNYLSDTQYF

v_call: TRBV2
clone_size: few
d_call: -
j_call: TRBJ1-3
cdr3_nt: TGTGCCAGCAGTTCAGGCCTGCTTGGAAACACCATATATTTT
cdr3_aa: CASSSGLLGNTIYF

v_call: TRBV11-2
clone_size: -
d_call: -
j_call: TRBJ2-3
cdr3_nt: TGTGCCAGCAGCTCCCTCGAGCGACTAAGTGTGGATACGCAGTATTTT
cdr3_aa: CASSSLERLSVDTQYF

v_call: TRBV7-9
clone_size: -
d_call: -
j_call: TRBJ1-2
cdr3_nt: TGTGCCAGCAGCTTAGGCGGGGTCTCTGGCTACACCTTC
cdr3_aa: CASSLGGVSGYTF

v_call: TRBV7-2
clone_size: -
d_call: TRBD1
j_call: TRBJ1-1
cdr3_nt: TGTGCCACCCAAGGGGGCGGCACTGAAGCTTTCTTT
cdr3_aa: CATQGGGTEAFF

v_call: TRBV21-1
clone_size: -
d_call: -
j_call: TRBJ2-5
cdr3_nt: TGTGCCATCCGCCAAAAAACCCCCGACACGGAGGGACGGGAGACCCAGTACTTC
cdr3_aa: CAIRQKTPDTEGRETQYF

v_call: TRBV30
clone_size: few
d_call: TRBD1
j_call: TRBJ2-4
cdr3_nt: TGTGCCTGGAGACAGGGGGCCGTTCAGTACTTC
cdr3_aa: CAWRQGAVQYF

v_call: TRBV19
clone_size: -
d_call: -
j_call: TRBJ1-2
cdr3_nt: TGTGCCAGTACCCCCCGGGCGGGGCCCAACTATGGCTACACCTTC
cdr3_aa: CASTPRAGPNYGYTF

v_call: TRBV4-3
clone_size: -
d_call: TRBD1
j_call: TRBJ1-2
cdr3_nt: TGCGCCAGCAGCCAAGGACAGGGGGCTAACTATGGCTACACCTTC
cdr3_aa: CASSQGQGANYGYTF

v_call: TRBV2
clone_size: -
d_call: TRBD2
j_call: TRBJ2-5
cdr3_nt: TGTGCCAGCAGTGAAGTTGGGGGGGGACGGGAGACCCAGTACTTC
cdr3_aa: CASSEVGGGRETQYF

v_call: TRBV5-6
clone_size: once
d_call: -
j_call: TRBJ1-1
cdr3_nt: TGTGCCAGCAGCTTGGAGGTGGGAGGGGCTGCTGAAGCTTTCTTT
cdr3_aa: CASSLEVGGAAEAFF

v_call: TRBV30
clone_size: -
d_call: TRBD1
j_call: TRBJ1-1
cdr3_nt: TGTGCCTGGGTAACCGGGACAGGGGCCTTTAACACTGAAGCTTTCTTT
cdr3_aa: CAWVTGTGAFNTEAFF

v_call: TRBV19
clone_size: -
d_call: -
j_call: TRBJ1-1
cdr3_nt: TGTGCCAGTAGTATCCCACGACAGGTTGAAGCTTTCTTT
cdr3_aa: CASSIPRQVEAFF

v_call: TRBV5-8
clone_size: -
d_call: TRBD2
j_call: TRBJ2-3
cdr3_nt: TGTGCCAGCAGCAAAACTAGCGGGGGGGCCCTGGCAGATACGCAGTATTTT
cdr3_aa: CASSKTSGGALADTQYF

v_call: TRBV5-1
clone_size: -
d_call: -
j_call: TRBJ2-5
cdr3_nt: TGCGCCAGCAGCTTGAGTACCGCGACAGGAACGGAGACCCAGTACTTC
cdr3_aa: CASSLSTATGTETQYF

v_call: TRBV4-2
clone_size: -
d_call: -
j_call: TRBJ1-5
cdr3_nt: TGTGCCAGCAGCCAAGCTGGAGGACGGAATAGCAATCAGCCCCAGCATTTT
cdr3_aa: CASSQAGGRNSNQPQHF

v_call: TRBV6-1
clone_size: -
d_call: -
j_call: TRBJ1-5
cdr3_nt: TGTGCCAGCAGTGAAGGGCAGGACAATCAGCCCCAGCATTTT
cdr3_aa: CASSEGQDNQPQHF

v_call: TRBV28
clone_size: -
d_call: -
j_call: TRBJ1-6
cdr3_nt: TGTGCCAGCAGCCGAGGGGGGGGAGCCTCACCCCTCCACTTT
cdr3_aa: CASSRGGGASPLHF

v_call: TRBV7-8
clone_size: -
d_call: -
j_call: TRBJ1-2
cdr3_nt: TGTGCCAGCAGCTTCGAGGCAGTACGCGGCTACACCTTC
cdr3_aa: CASSFEAVRGYTF

v_call: TRBV7-2
clone_size: -
d_call: -
j_call: TRBJ2-2
cdr3_nt: TGTGCCAGCAGCTCTCCGGGATTTAGACGCACCGGGGAGCTGTTTTTT
cdr3_aa: CASSSPGFRRTGELFF

v_call: TRBV3-1/TRBV3-2
clone_size: -
d_call: -
j_call: TRBJ1-2
cdr3_nt: TGTGCCAGCAGCCCGGGTCCGGGGGAGTTGTACTATGGCTACACCTTC
cdr3_aa: CASSPGPGELYYGYTF

v_call: TRBV6-5
clone_size: once
d_call: TRBD1
j_call: TRBJ1-1
cdr3_nt: TGTGCCAGCAGCGGACAGGTCAACACTGAAGCTTTCTTT
cdr3_aa: CASSGQVNTEAFF

v_call: TRBV28
clone_size: -
d_call: -
j_call: TRBJ1-2
cdr3_nt: TGTGCCAGCAGCCCTGCGGGAGGGATGGGGGGCTACACCTTC
cdr3_aa: CASSPAGGMGGYTF

v_call: TRBV2
clone_size: -
d_call: -
j_call: TRBJ2-5
cdr3_nt: TGTGCCAGCAGCCCAAAAGAGACCCAGTACTTC
cdr3_aa: CASSPKETQYF

v_call: TRBV9
clone_size: -
d_call: TRBD1
j_call: TRBJ2-1
cdr3_nt: TGTGCCAGCAAGAAAATAACAGGGGGCGCGTACAATGAGCAGTTCTTC
cdr3_aa: CASKKITGGAYNEQFF

v_call: TRBV19
clone_size: -
d_call: TRBD2
j_call: TRBJ2-1
cdr3_nt: TGTGCCAGTAGTATCCCTAGCGGGAGGGCCATGAGTAAAAATGAGCAGTTCTTC
cdr3_aa: CASSIPSGRAMSKNEQFF

v_call: TRBV7-9
clone_size: -
d_call: TRBD1
j_call: TRBJ1-4
cdr3_nt: TGTGCCAGCAGCTTAGAACCGGGACAGGGTAAAGAAAAACTGTTTTTT
cdr3_aa: CASSLEPGQGKEKLFF

v_call: TRBV28
clone_size: -
d_call: -
j_call: TRBJ2-5
cdr3_nt: TGTGCCAGCGGACAGTTCCAAGAGACCCAGTACTTC
cdr3_aa: CASGQFQETQYF

v_call: TRBV20-1
clone_size: -
d_call: TRBD1
j_call: TRBJ1-2
cdr3_nt: TGCAGTGTTAGTGGGACAGGGGGATCCTGGGGCTATGGCTACACCTTC
cdr3_aa: CSVSGTGGSWGYGYTF

v_call: TRBV20-1
clone_size: -
d_call: -
j_call: TRBJ2-1
cdr3_nt: TGCAGTGCTTCGGACAGCAGGGAGCAGTTCTTC
cdr3_aa: CSASDSREQFF

v_call: TRBV27
clone_size: -
d_call: TRBD1
j_call: TRBJ2-2
cdr3_nt: TGTGCCAGCAGTTCCCTCCCGGGGACAGGGGAGAACACCGGGGAGCTGTTTTTT
cdr3_aa: CASSSLPGTGENTGELFF

v_call: TRBV27
clone_size: -
d_call: -
j_call: TRBJ2-3
cdr3_nt: TGTGCCAGCAGTACAGGGTTTGTAGGTACGCAGTATTTT
cdr3_aa: CASSTGFVGTQYF

v_call: TRBV5-1
clone_size: -
d_call: -
j_call: TRBJ1-6
cdr3_nt: TGCGCCAGCAGCTCGACAAACGGCAGGAACTCCTATAATTCACCCCTCCACTTT
cdr3_aa: CASSSTNGRNSYNSPLHF